This T cell receptor (beta chain) originates from a study of blood T cell repertoires in COVID-19. The protocol was immunoSEQ multiplex PCR, while the TCRdb copy is restricted to in-frame clones and leaves out a portion. The sample has a few thousand clones; about 90% are singletons. The CDR3 covers 16 residues. The germline gives CDR1 MNHEY, CDR2 SVGAGI. The ends were cut back, 3 bases at V and 4 bases at J, with 19 bases in the middle. Sequencing input: peripheral blood. The chain carries TRBV6-5 and TRBJ2-7, with D perhaps matching TRBD1 (6 bases). The sequence was obtained from a human donor in a cohort sampled during active COVID-19. The CDR3 DNA reads as TGTGCCAGCAGTTATAGGGGACATGGCCTTAAGTACGAGCAGTACTTC. Its protein product is CASSYRGHGLKYEQYF.